A single TCR beta chain is shown here with its context. Its binding antigen is unknown. No qualities accompany the bases; no much larger clone lies one base away. This specimen belongs to a study of CD8 T cells in Susac syndrome (dated by TCRdb to between 2018 and 2021). Concerning the study at large: Repertoire sequencing was used to test whether CD8+ T cell activation and differentiation in Susac syndrome was antigen driven. The clonality of the CD8+ T cell repertoire was compared across over 9 healthy donors, roughly 14 Susac syndrome patients and 15 multiple sclerosis patients. Summary of the overall study and its limitations: The TCR sequencing and HLA analysis was acknowledged to have included a relatively small number of individuals.

Peripheral blood CD8+ and CD4+ T cells from healthy donors, Susac syndrome patients and multiple sclerosis patients were profiled by high-throughput TCR beta sequencing. Healthy donors were included as age- and sex-matched controls. CD8+ TEMRA cells were enriched by FACS, while bulk CD8+ and CD4+ T cells were purified by magnetic negative isolation. Blood was drawn into EDTA tubes, processed within 24 hours, and PBMCs were isolated by density gradient centrifugation. PBMCs intended for TCR sequencing were frozen in liquid nitrogen and were later thawed in a 37 degrees C water bath. The sorted or isolated CD4+, CD8+ and CD8+ TEMRA cells reached a purity of at least 90%. RNA was extracted using the RNeasy kit, and about 0.5 to 1 microgram was reverse transcribed with random hexamers. The immunoSEQ multiplex PCR assay, covering 54 Vbeta and 13 Jbeta segments, was used to amplify TCR beta CDR3 regions. PCR amplification bias was corrected by using a synthetic template baseline for primer optimization and computational correction. Regarding the original processing steps: Only productive sequences were kept, with reads annotated to V, D and J genes according to IMGT and analyzed in immunoSEQ Analyzer. Clonality was calculated as one minus the Shannon entropy normalized by log2 of the number of productive unique sequences. Public and private clones were assessed among the 100 most prevalent clones of each patient and control. Clones were defined as Susac-specific when absent from the healthy and MS cohorts, from 1052 published viral clones and from other ImmuneACCESS disease sequences. The public reads were run again by TCRdb, first through fastp at Q25 and then through MiXCR, and only productive beta chains were kept. Entries are consolidated by CDR3 protein sequence, retaining the most common genes and DNA. TCRdb, rather than the study authors, made the V and J calls. This sample has roughly 28,000 distinct CDR3 sequences in its table, and about 93% of those were observed once. The top ten constitute 0.27% of the sample.

From a lookup of the germline V gene, CDR1 and CDR2 are SGHDT and YYEEEE. The germline ends are 12 bases apart after V is trimmed by 6 bases and J by 0 bases. The CDR3, cysteine through phenylalanine, is 14 amino acids long. Only CDR3 DNA remains: 42 bases, in frame from the first base. Sequencing was carried out using CD8+ T cells from PBMCs. The receptor was isolated from a human donor in good health. This receptor chain uses TRBV5-6 and TRBJ1-1, with the D gene uncertain. The DNA sequence is given as TGTGCCAGCACCACGCGGGTCATGAACACTGAAGCTTTCTTT. It translates to CASTTRVMNTEAFF. With the rest looked up from the reference TRBV5-6 and TRBJ1-1 genes rather than sequenced, the full variable domain is DAGVTQSPTHLIKTRGQQVTLRCSPKSGHDTVSWYQQALGQGPQFIFQYYEEEERQRGNFPDRFSGHQFPNYSSELNVNALLLGDSALYLCASTTRVMNTEAFFGQGTRLTVV.